The 9 T cell receptor beta chains given below trace back to one sample, sequenced in a study of tumor-infiltrating lymphocytes in primary liver carcinoma. For each extraction, RNA and DNA were obtained together from around 18-30 mg of unsorted bulk tissue. Making TCR beta cDNA involved around 520 ng total RNA and a constant-region primer. What produced the TCR beta libraries was three nested multiplex PCR rounds using slightly modified ARM-PCR. Primers for the first two PCR rounds were TRBV1-TRBV30 forward primers and a C-beta reverse primer (approximately 10 cycles per round). TCRdb called the multiplex PCR reads again in MiXCR, with one record for every CDR3 protein. Of around 70,000 distinct CDR3 sequences in the sample, 60% to 75% are singletons; the top ten hold 28%. The sample comprised liver tumor tissue from sampling region 4. Specified subset: tumor region T4, right-lateral pole. These receptors all stem from a middle-aged man with primary liver carcinoma and hepatitis B virus infection.

This clonotype has more than one count but fewer than ten. A read error is possible here, since a much larger clone lies one base away. V gene TRBV6-2 or TRBV6-3 combines with J gene TRBJ2-1, with 8 nucleotides matching TRBD2. This CDR3 has 15 amino acids. The germline V gene has CDR1 MNHEY and CDR2 SVGEGT. The CDR3 region has the DNA TGTGTCAGCAGTTCCGGGACTAGCTCCTACAATGAGCAGTTCTTC. Protein sequence: CVSSSGTSSYNEQFF.

This clonotype was seen ten or more times. The rearrangement links TRBV30 to TRBJ2-3, with 10 bases aligning to TRBD2. This CDR3 contains 14 residues. Germline V gene data show CDR1 as GTSNPN and CDR2 as SVGIG (reference sequence). The CDR3 region is CGAGASGSADTQYF. The CDR3 bases are TGTGGCGCCGGCGCTAGCGGGAGTGCAGATACGCAGTATTTT.

A single count supports this clonotype. An end of the junction differs from the germline gene, which may be a read error. The chain is built from TRBV19 and TRBJ2-6; D possibly corresponds to TRBD1 (6 bases). The germline gives CDR1 LNHDA, CDR2 SQIVND (reference sequence). The CDR3 extends over 15 amino acids. Written as DNA, the CDR3 is TGTGACAGTACCAACAGGGTCTCTGGGGCCAACGTCCTGACTTTC. This gives the protein CDSTNRVSGANVLTF.

Of note for this clonotype: This sequence may be a read error, since a much larger clone differs from it by one base. The V call is TRBV7-9, the J call TRBJ2-5, with no clear D. Trimming cost V 7 bases and J 2 bases, with 11 bases left between them. The CDR3 sequence is 13 residues long. CDR1 is SEHNR and CDR2 is FQNEAQ in the germline V gene (reference sequence). The CDR3 DNA follows: TGTGCCAGCAACGGGTGTGTACAAGAGACCCAGTACTTC. Amino acids: CASNGCVQETQYF.

This clonotype was observed many times. The chain recombines TRBV6-1 with TRBJ2-1; 11 bases match TRBD2. The CDR3 extends over 20 amino acids. Germline trimming cut 6 bases from V and 0 bases from J; bases unmatched to any gene: 16. CDR1 MNHNS and CDR2 SASEGT come from the germline V gene. The CDR3 protein is CASRARGASGRTGSYNEQFF. The CDR3 DNA reads as TGTGCCAGCAGGGCGCGGGGGGCTAGCGGGAGGACGGGCTCCTACAATGAGCAGTTCTTC.

As DNA, the CDR3 is TGTGCCAGCAGTTCCCCGGCTACCCAAGAGACCCAGTACTTC. It translates to CASSSPATQETQYF. The chain couples TRBV12-3 or TRBV12-4 to TRBJ2-5, with D unclear. The ends were cut back, 4 bases at V and 1 base at J, with 10 bases in the middle. There are 14 residues in the CDR3.

As concerns this clonotype: At one end the junction does not follow the germline gene, possibly because of a read error. The chain carries TRBV7-9 and TRBJ2-4; D is perhaps TRBD2 (6 bases). The germline CDR1 and CDR2 sequences are SEHNR and FQNEAQ (reference sequence). The CDR3 loop spans 16 amino acids. The CDR3 nucleotides read TGTGTCAGCAGCTCTCCAGCGGAGGGGTCCAAGAACATTCAGTACTTC. This gives the protein CVSSSPAEGSKNIQYF.

Turning to this clonotype: One end of the junction varies from germline; a read error may be responsible. The rearrangement uses TRBV11-2 and TRBJ2-2; possible D gene TRBD1, 6 bases. CDR3 length: 17 amino acids. Germline CDR1 is SGHAT and CDR2 is FQNNGV. DNA of the CDR3: TGTGCCAGCAGCCCAGGGGTAAGGGCATGGAACACCTGGGAGCTGTTTTTT. Residues: CASSPGVRAWNTWELFF.

This clonotype was recorded only once. The germline gene is not matched at one end of the junction; a read error may be the cause. The CDR3 spells CASSDWPGGLVGCTF. Here the CDR3 DNA reads TGCGCCAGCAGTGATTGGCCAGGGGGCCTCGTTGGCTGCACCTTC. This sequence joins TRBV10-2 and TRBJ1-2; 8 bases align to TRBD1. CDR3 length: 15 amino acids. Per the germline V gene, CDR1 is WSHSY and CDR2 is SAAADI.